The subject of this entry is one TCR beta chain. Its antigen is unknown. There are 14 residues in the CDR3. The germline V and J ends were trimmed by 4 bases and 2 bases, with 13 bases remaining between them. CDR1 SGHRS and CDR2 YFSETQ come from the germline V gene. The PCR employed 60 Vbeta primers together with 13 Jbeta primers. Sequencing used immunoSEQ multiplex PCR; TCRdb keeps in-frame clones, though not all of them. The data show about 150,000 clones, with 82% seen just once and around 6.6% held by the top ten. This entry belongs to a study of cytomegalovirus exposure and HLA in healthy donors. Study outcomes and limitations: Associated with cytomegalovirus, according to the listing, were some 180 TCR beta chains.

This clonotype was sampled from a woman aged 45-65 years in good health and CMV-seropositive. The genes are TRBV5-1 and TRBJ2-7; D is perhaps TRBD2 (6 bases). The sequenced sample was PBMCs. In nucleotides, the CDR3 is TGCGCCAGCAGCACGGGGGTAGGGGCCTACGAGCAGTACTTC. Its protein product is CASSTGVGAYEQYF. Variable domain in full (rest from reference TRBV5-1 and TRBJ2-7): KAGVTQTPRYLIKTRGQQVTLSCSPISGHRSVSWYQQTPGQGLQFLFEYFSETQRNKGNFPGRFSGRQFSNSRSEMNVSTLELGDSALYLCASSTGVGAYEQYFGPGTRLTVT.